This T cell receptor beta chain was identified in a study of cytomegalovirus exposure and HLA in healthy donors. PCR primers comprised 60 Vbeta and 13 Jbeta primers. The protocol was immunoSEQ multiplex PCR, while the TCRdb copy is restricted to in-frame clones and leaves out a portion. This sample yields fewer than 200,000 clones, of which around 80% are seen a single time; about 4.3% belongs to the top ten. In germline, CDR1 is MNHEY, CDR2 SMNVEV (reference sequence). The trim removed 6 bases at V and 3 bases at J, leaving 11 bases unmatched. The CDR3 is 16 residues long. The sequence was collected from a woman in her 50s in good health and CMV-seropositive. Source material: PBMCs. The rearrangement uses TRBV27 and TRBJ2-7, with 10 bases fitting TRBD1. DNA of the CDR3: TGTGCCAGCAGCCCTCCTTGGACAGGGGGGAACTACGAGCAGTACTTC. Protein: CASSPPWTGGNYEQYF.